This TCR beta chain was sequenced for a study of T cells in Graves' hyperthyroidism and ophthalmopathy. Researchers amplified the TCR beta CDR3 regions from RNA transcripts. Using the HTBI primer set, a first-round RT-PCR was run on the TCR CDR3. Each CDR3 protein is one row after TCRdb ran MiXCR on the multiplex PCR reads. The sample has under 300,000 distinct CDR3 sequences, about 14% seen once. In this sample, this clonotype turned up many times. The CDR3 is 15 amino acids. V was pared by 8 bases and J by 5 bases, with 10 bases of the junction left unmatched. The germline V gene encodes CDR1 MNHNS and CDR2 SASEGT.

The V call is TRBV6-1, the J call TRBJ2-2, with TRBD2 matching over 8 bases. The sequence came from a woman aged 25 to 39 with Graves' hyperthyroidism that later progressed to Graves' ophthalmopathy. Sequencing input: blood. This chain's CDR3 is CASLRQREGTGELFF. CDR3 in DNA: TGTGCCAGCCTCCGGCAACGGGAGGGGACCGGGGAGCTGTTTTTT.